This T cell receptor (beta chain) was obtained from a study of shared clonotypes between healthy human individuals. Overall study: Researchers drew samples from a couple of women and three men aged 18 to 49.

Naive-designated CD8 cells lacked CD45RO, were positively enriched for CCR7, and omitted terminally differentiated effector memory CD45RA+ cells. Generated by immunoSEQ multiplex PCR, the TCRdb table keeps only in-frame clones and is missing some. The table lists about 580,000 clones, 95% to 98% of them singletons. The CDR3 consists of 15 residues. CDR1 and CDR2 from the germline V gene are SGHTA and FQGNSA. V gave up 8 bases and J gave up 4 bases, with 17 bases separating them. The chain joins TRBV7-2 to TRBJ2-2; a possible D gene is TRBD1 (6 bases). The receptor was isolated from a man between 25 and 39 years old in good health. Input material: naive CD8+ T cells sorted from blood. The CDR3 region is CASPKWGTSTGELFF. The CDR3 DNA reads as TGTGCCAGCCCTAAATGGGGGACATCCACCGGGGAGCTGTTTTTT.